A single sample is the source of the 20 T cell receptor beta chains below, sequenced in a study of blood T cell repertoires in COVID-19. TCRdb's copy holds only in-frame clones and misses some; the assay was immunoSEQ multiplex PCR. The sample includes 200,000 to 300,000 clones, approximately 90% of them seen just once. What was sequenced was peripheral blood. The receptors derive from a woman aged 40 to 49 with acute or convalescent COVID-19.

The V and J genes are TRBV7-9 and TRBJ1-2, with 9 bases identical to TRBD1. The CDR3 is 14 residues long. J was trimmed by 5 bases and V by 5 bases; bases with no gene match: 6. In germline, CDR1 is SEHNR, CDR2 FQNEAQ (reference sequence). The CDR3 here is CASSNTGTGYGYTF. CDR3 DNA sequence: TGTGCCAGCAGCAACACCGGGACAGGGTATGGCTACACCTTC.

This clone was recorded once. The CDR3 nucleotides read TGTGCCAGCAGTCCTGACATTTACAATGAGCAGTTCTTC. Translating it yields CASSPDIYNEQFF. This rearrangement joins TRBV2 to TRBJ2-1; unclear D gene. Looked up from germline, CDR1 is SNHLY and CDR2 is FYNNEI. The germline V and J ends were trimmed by 5 bases and 4 bases, with 9 bases remaining between them. CDR3 length: 13 residues.

As for this clone: An end of the junction differs from the germline gene, which may be a read error. V is TRBV27 and J is TRBJ2-1; D is undetermined. The length of the CDR3 is 10 residues. The germline V gene has CDR1 MNHEY and CDR2 SMNVEV (reference sequence). CDR3 DNA sequence: TGTACCAGCCGTGACAATGAGCAGTTCTTC. This encodes CTSRDNEQFF.

This clone was observed once. This chain connects TRBV19 to TRBJ1-5; TRBD1 agrees at 7 bases. The CDR3 has 16 amino acids. Germline assignment: CDR1 LNHDA and CDR2 SQIVND (reference sequence). The ends lost 1 base at V and 6 bases at J; junction bases unmatched: 9. The CDR3 DNA is TGTGCCAGTAGTATAGTTTATGGGACAGCGGTTCAGCCCCAGCATTTT. It codes for CASSIVYGTAVQPQHF.

This chain joins TRBV12-5 and TRBJ2-2; 7 bases fit TRBD2. Germline loops: CDR1 LGHNT, CDR2 FRNRAP. The CDR3 totals 16 residues. J lost 3 bases, V lost 0 bases, and 4 bases had no gene match. In DNA, the CDR3 is TGTGCTAGTGGTTTGGTACCTGGGGGGGACACCGGGGAGCTGTTTTTT. Its translation is CASGLVPGGDTGELFF. Together with reference TRBV12-5 and TRBJ2-2, the CDR3 gives the full variable domain: DARVTQTPRHKVTEMGQEVTMRCQPILGHNTVFWYRQTMMQGLELLAYFRNRAPLDDSGMPKDRFSAEMPDATLATLKIQPSEPRDSAVYFCASGLVPGGDTGELFFGEGSRLTVL.

This chain connects TRBV13 to TRBJ2-1, with a weak D call TRBD2 (7 bases). Deletions cut 6 bases from V and 6 bases from J, with 27 bases between. Per the germline V gene, CDR1 is PRHDT and CDR2 is FYEKMQ (reference sequence). The CDR3 consists of 18 residues. CDR3: CASSLRGAGGLVGNEQFF. The CDR3 region has the DNA TGTGCCAGCAGTCTAAGGGGGGCCGGAGGACTAGTTGGCAATGAGCAGTTCTTC.

The chain uses TRBV7-2 and TRBJ1-6; D uncertain. Trimming stripped 6 bases from V and 1 base from J, with 10 bases between. This CDR3 region has 15 residues. Germline CDR1 is SGHTA and CDR2 is FQGNSA. The CDR3 nucleotides are TGTGCCAGCAGTGGCTCAGGTTCCTATAATTCACCCCTCCACTTT. Amino acids: CASSGSGSYNSPLHF.

The V and J genes are TRBV5-8 and TRBJ1-2; 9 nucleotides match TRBD1. The CDR3 is 15 residues long. The V and J ends lost 2 bases and 4 bases, in that order; junction bases with no gene match: 6. Germline CDR1 is SGHTS and CDR2 is YDEGEE. CDR3 bases: TGTGCCAGCAGCTTCAGGGACAGGGTGACCTATGGCTACACCTTC. Its protein product is CASSFRDRVTYGYTF.

The chain joins TRBV5-6 to TRBJ1-3; 9 nucleotides match TRBD1. There are 13 residues in the CDR3. From germline, CDR1 is SGHDT and CDR2 YYEEEE. V lost 7 bases to trimming and J lost 6 bases; unmatched junction nucleotides: 5. CDR3 protein: CASSDRGENTIYF. The CDR3 DNA follows: TGTGCCAGCTCCGACAGGGGGGAAAACACCATATATTTT.

In this sample, this clone turned up once. The rearrangement links TRBV27 to TRBJ1-6; 7 bases map to TRBD1. Trimming removed 4 bases from V and 0 bases from J; junction bases left unmatched: 9. CDR3 length equals 18 residues. Germline CDR1 is MNHEY and CDR2 is SMNVEV (reference sequence). CDR3 sequence: CASSSLTGSDSYNSPLHF. The CDR3 DNA is TGTGCCAGCAGTTCACTGACAGGGTCGGACTCCTATAATTCACCCCTCCACTTT.

The chain combines TRBV29-1 with TRBJ2-5, with 7 nucleotides matching TRBD1. The CDR3 sequence is 15 residues long. After removal of 0 bases from V and 7 bases from J, the junction contained 11 bases not matched to a gene. Germline V gene lookup returns CDR1 SQVTM and CDR2 ANQGSEA. Written as DNA, the CDR3 is TGCAGCGTTGAAGATCCGGGGACAGAATCGGGGACCCAGTACTTC. It is translated as CSVEDPGTESGTQYF.

In this sample, this clone turned up once. The chain carries TRBV7-6 and TRBJ2-1; 8 bases align to TRBD1. CDR1 SGHVS and CDR2 FNYEAQ come from the germline V gene. The CDR3 extends over 15 amino acids. Trimming took 0 bases from V and 7 from J; bases not matched to a gene: 5. CDR3 protein: CASSLAGQGRNEQFF. The CDR3 DNA reads as TGTGCCAGCAGCTTAGCCGGACAGGGCAGGAATGAGCAGTTCTTC.

The gene calls are TRBV29-1 and TRBJ2-1; 7 bases map to TRBD2. After removal of 6 bases from V and 4 bases from J, the junction contained 9 bases not matched to a gene. The CDR3 has 14 residues. Germline lookup yields CDR1 SQVTM and CDR2 ANQGSEA. This CDR3 is CSVKRGSGYNEQFF. The CDR3 coding sequence is TGCAGCGTCAAGCGGGGATCAGGGTACAATGAGCAGTTCTTC.

The J gene is TRBJ2-5, the V gene TRBV6-1; D is perhaps TRBD2 (5 bases). The CDR3 loop spans 16 amino acids. Germline V CDR1 and CDR2: MNHNS, SASEGT. The V end was cut by 1 base, the J end by 4 bases, with 16 bases between. As DNA, the CDR3 is TGTGCCAGCAGTGAAGGACCTAGCAGGAGGCTAGAGACCCAGTACTTC. Amino acid sequence: CASSEGPSRRLETQYF.

V and J are TRBV7-3 and TRBJ2-2, with 8 bases lining up with TRBD1. The ends lost 3 bases at V and 4 bases at J; junction bases unmatched: 1. The CDR3 runs 14 residues. Germline V gene sequence: CDR1 SGHTA, CDR2 FQGTGA. The CDR3 is CASSLGQATGELFF. The CDR3 DNA reads TGTGCCAGCAGCTTGGGACAGGCCACCGGGGAGCTGTTTTTT.

This chain connects TRBV6-6 to TRBJ2-2, with D possibly being TRBD2 (5 bases). Germline CDR1 and CDR2: MNHNY and SVGAGI (reference sequence). The CDR3 runs 13 residues. V dropped 8 bases and J dropped 6 bases, with 13 bases sitting between them. The CDR3 is CASGGESAGELFF. In nucleotides, the CDR3 is TGTGCCAGCGGTGGGGAGTCAGCCGGGGAGCTGTTTTTT.

V and J are TRBV2 and TRBJ1-5, with a tentative D call TRBD1 (5 bases). Germline loops: CDR1 SNHLY, CDR2 FYNNEI. With 0 bases removed from V and 1 base from J, the gap between germline ends came to 16 bases. The CDR3 extends over 18 amino acids. The CDR3 nucleotides are TGTGCCAGCAGTGAAGCGCTTAGCTGGGGGGGGAGCAATCAGCCCCAGCATTTT. This encodes CASSEALSWGGSNQPQHF.

This sequence joins TRBV2 and TRBJ1-1; a possible D gene is TRBD1 (5 bases). The CDR3 is 14 residues long. The V gene's germline CDR1 is SNHLY and CDR2 FYNNEI. Trimming cost V 6 bases and J 3 bases, with 14 bases left between them. CDR3: CASRMRDGHTEAFF. The CDR3 DNA sequence: TGTGCCAGCAGGATGCGGGACGGACACACTGAAGCTTTCTTT.

The chain carries TRBV19 and TRBJ1-1, with D possibly matching TRBD1 (6 bases). The CDR3 extends over 14 amino acids. V shed 5 bases and J shed 6 bases, with 16 bases lying between them. The germline gives CDR1 LNHDA, CDR2 SQIVND (reference sequence). The CDR3 DNA sequence: TGTGCCAGTAGTGGTCGTGTAGGACAGTCTGAAGCTTTCTTT. This gives the protein CASSGRVGQSEAFF.

The V and J genes are TRBV11-2 and TRBJ2-2; the D gene is possibly TRBD1 (5 bases). The V gene's germline CDR1 is SGHAT and CDR2 FQNNGV. The CDR3 totals 16 residues. V gave up 6 bases and J gave up 3 bases, with 17 bases separating them. The CDR3 is CASSSYKGRHTGELFF. The CDR3 region has the DNA TGTGCCAGCAGTTCCTATAAGGGGCGGCACACCGGGGAGCTGTTTTTT.